The 15 T cell receptor beta chains below were found in one sample sequenced in a study of tissue T cells after allogeneic stem cell transplantation. Time point in this sample: mouse harvest day 14 after allogeneic transplant. Mouse grafts combined 10^7 T-cell-depleted bone marrow cells with 10^6 splenic CD5+ T cells. TCRdb's copy holds only in-frame clones and misses some; the assay was immunoSEQ multiplex PCR. The sample yields 4,500 to 6,000 clones, 45% to 50% seen once. What was sequenced was gut tissue. These receptors all stem from a female BALB/c mouse given C57BL/6 T cells with graft-versus-host disease after an allogeneic hematopoietic cell transplant.

By share, this clone ranks as medium-sized. Gene names and germline refer to mouse. The read ends 1 residue early relative to the CDR3; the germline J gene fills the gap. This sample includes further DNA sequences coding for the same CDR3. This sequence joins TRBV26 and TRBJ1-2; D ambiguous. V was trimmed by 4 bases and J by 0 bases, leaving 6 bases between them. Germline values: CDR1 KGHPV, CDR2 FQNQEV (reference sequence). This CDR3 has 13 amino acids. The CDR3 region is CASSPQANSDYTF. The CDR3 bases that were read are TGTGCCAGCAGTCCTCAGGCAAACTCCGACTACACC.

Regarding this clone: Genes and germline come from the mouse. The read falls 1 residue short of the CDR3 end, and the missing part is taken from the germline J gene. This chain uses TRBV1 with TRBJ1-3, with 10 bases that match TRBD1. The ends lost 3 bases at V and 4 bases at J; junction bases unmatched: 0. CDR1 and CDR2 from the germline V gene are NSQYPW and LRSPGD (reference sequence). The CDR3 runs to 14 residues. The CDR3 DNA, read in part, is TGCACCTGCAGTGCGGACAGGGGGGGAAATACGCTCTAT. Encoded protein: CTCSADRGGNTLY. The complete CDR3 sequence is CTCSADRGGNTLYF. Complete variable domain (other parts from reference TRBV1 and TRBJ1-3): VTLLEQNPRWRLVPRGQAVNLRCILKNSQYPWMSWYQQDLQKQLQWLFTLRSPGDKEVKSLPGADYLATRVTDTELRLQVANMSQGRTLYCTCSADRGGNTLYFGEGSRLIVV.

This clone ranks as medium-sized. Gene names are the mouse ones. The CDR3 is cut off 1 residue early in the read; its end comes from the germline J gene. The chain recombines TRBV19 with TRBJ2-1, with 11 bases aligning to TRBD2. Per germline, CDR1 FNHDT and CDR2 SITEND (reference sequence). With V trimmed by 6 bases and J by 7 bases, 6 bases remained unmatched. The CDR3 covers 14 residues. The CDR3 region is CASTTGGASAEQFF. CDR3 bases read: TGTGCCAGCACCACTGGGGGGGCGAGCGCTGAGCAGTTC.

This clone was recorded only once. Gene names refer to mouse genes. The read comes to an end 1 residue before the CDR3 does, leaving the germline J gene to fill in the end. The rearrangement uses TRBV24 and TRBJ2-5, with TRBD1 matching 7 bases. CDR1 and CDR2 (germline): KGHTA, FRNEEI. V was pared by 4 bases and J by 5 bases, with 0 bases of the junction left unmatched. The CDR3 totals 12 residues. CDR3 amino acids: CASSRDRDTQYF. CDR3 bases read: TGTGCCAGCAGTCGGGACAGAGACACCCAGTAC.

This clone was detected a few times. Gene names and germline match the mouse. The CDR3 end lies 1 residue beyond the end of the read and is filled in from the germline J gene. The rearrangement joins TRBV12-1 to TRBJ1-6; no definite D call. TRBJ1-6 is an ORF, and what it does is uncertain. Germline CDR1 reads SGHSN; CDR2 reads HYEKVE. With 2 bases removed from V and 1 base from J, the gap between germline ends came to 8 bases. The CDR3 is 15 amino acids. CDR3: CASSRGRSYNSPLYF. Incomplete CDR3 DNA: TGTGCCAGCTCTCGAGGGAGGTCCTATAATTCGCCCCTCTAC.

As regards this clone: The genes are named according to mouse. Read data end 1 residue before the CDR3 end; the end is taken from the germline J gene. The chain recombines TRBV23 with TRBJ2-1; TRBD2 was called by the table and not checked on the DNA. Germline assignment: CDR1 KGHTA and CDR2 FQNQQP. This CDR3 comprises 16 residues. The CDR3 loop reads CSSSQLDWGNYAEQFF. The part of the CDR3 DNA that was read is TGCTCCAGCAGTCAATTGGACTGGGGGAACTATGCTGAGCAGTTC.

This clone is large by share. Genes here carry mouse names. The CDR3 end is not reached by the read, which stops 1 residue before it; the germline J gene fills it in. V gene TRBV31 combines with J gene TRBJ2-7, with 11 bases identical to TRBD2. There are 13 residues in the CDR3. CDR1 is GKSSPN, CDR2 SITVG, per germline. The junction had 1 base not matched to a gene; V was cut back by 2 bases and J by 4 bases. CDR3 DNA, as far as it was read: TGTGCCTGGAGTGGGGACTGGGGGTATGAACAGTAC. This sequence encodes CAWSGDWGYEQY. The CDR3 in full is CAWSGDWGYEQYF.

About this clone: The genes and germline here are from mouse. Sequencing ends 1 residue short of the CDR3 end; the germline J gene provides the rest. This sequence joins TRBV20 and TRBJ1-4; 7 bases match TRBD1. After removal of 4 bases from V and 3 bases from J, the junction contained 2 bases not matched to a gene. In germline, CDR1 is GFQATS, CDR2 STVNSAI. The CDR3 totals 13 residues. The covered CDR3 bases are TGTGGTGCTAAGGGACAGACCAACGAAAGATTATTT. It specifies CGAKGQTNERLF. The whole CDR3 region reads CGAKGQTNERLFF.

This clone was seen just once. Genes and germline come from the mouse. The read falls 1 residue short of the CDR3 end, and the missing part is taken from the germline J gene. This rearrangement joins TRBV3 to TRBJ2-3; D is ambiguous. The CDR3 totals 14 residues. The V end was cut by 1 base, the J end by 2 bases, with 7 bases between. Germline V CDR1 and CDR2: SNHLY, FYNGKV (reference sequence). Here the CDR3 reads CASSLGGFAETLYF. CDR3 bases read: TGTGCCAGCAGCTTAGGTGGGTTTGCAGAAACGCTGTAT.

This clone is labeled medium-sized (0.01 to 0.1%). Gene names refer to mouse genes. The read ends 1 residue early relative to the CDR3; the germline J gene fills the gap. The chain combines TRBV16 with TRBJ2-4; 7 positions agree with TRBD2. Trimming took 1 base from V and 3 from J; bases not matched to a gene: 7. The CDR3 loop spans 16 amino acids. Per the germline V gene, CDR1 is SGHSA and CDR2 is FRNQAP. The CDR3 sequence is CASSLVGGRGQNTLYF. The DNA read from the CDR3 is TGTGCAAGCAGCTTAGTGGGGGGAAGGGGCCAAAACACCTTGTAC.

By share, this clone ranks as large. Genes here carry mouse names. The read stops 1 residue short of the end of the CDR3; the missing end is completed from the germline J gene. The gene calls are TRBV4 and TRBJ2-1; 10 positions match TRBD1. The CDR3 runs to 15 residues. In germline, CDR1 is LGHDT, CDR2 YNNKQL (reference sequence). Trimming at V came to 4 bases and at J to 4 bases, leaving 4 bases not matched to a gene. The part of the CDR3 DNA that was read is TGTGCCAGCAGCTCCCGGGGACAGGGGTATGCTGAGCAGTTC. Residues: CASSSRGQGYAEQF. The complete CDR3 protein is CASSSRGQGYAEQFF. Drawing the rest from reference TRBV4 and TRBJ2-1, the complete variable domain is ETAVFQTPNYHVTQVGNEVSFNCKQTLGHDTMYWYKQDSKKLLKIMFSYNNKQLIVNETVPRRFSPQSSDKAHLNLRIKSVEPEDSAVYLCASSSRGQGYAEQFFGPGTRLTVL.

As for this clone: Gene names and germline match the mouse. The read finishes 1 residue shy of the CDR3 end, and the germline J gene is used to complete it. The V call is TRBV4, the J call TRBJ2-7; tentatively, D is TRBD2 (5 bases). Germline V CDR1 and CDR2: LGHDT, YNNKQL (reference sequence). Trimming took 5 bases from V and 4 from J, leaving 9 bases between them. CDR3 length: 12 residues. The CDR3 sequence is CASSPWEYEQYF. The CDR3 bases that were read are TGTGCCAGCAGCCCCTGGGAGTATGAACAGTAC.

On this clone itself: All gene names here are mouse names. The missing CDR3 end, 1 residue past where the read stops, is filled in from the germline J gene. The chain carries TRBV26 and TRBJ1-2; weak D call: TRBD1 (6 bases). The V end lost 4 bases, the J end lost 2 bases, and 8 bases lay between the germline ends. Germline V CDR1 and CDR2: KGHPV, FQNQEV (reference sequence). This CDR3 contains 13 residues. The part of the CDR3 DNA that was read is TGTGCCAGCAGTCCGGGACATAACTCCGACTACACC. This gives the protein CASSPGHNSDYT. The full CDR3 protein is CASSPGHNSDYTF.

The table lists this clone with a few counts. Gene names are mouse gene names. The CDR3 goes on 1 residue after the read ends, and that part is filled in from the germline J gene. V is TRBV5 and J is TRBJ2-3; TRBD1 agrees at 7 bases. The CDR3 is made up of 15 amino acids. Germline V gives CDR1 LGHNA, CDR2 YNLKQL (reference sequence). V lost 5 bases and J lost 0; bases outside the gene matches: 5. The part of the CDR3 DNA that was read is TGTGCCAGCAGCGCCGGGACAGCTAGTGCAGAAACGCTGTAT. This translates into CASSAGTASAETLY. The whole CDR3 reads CASSAGTASAETLYF.

As to this clone: Gene labels here are mouse ones. Read data end 1 residue before the CDR3 end; the end is taken from the germline J gene. The rearrangement links TRBV3 to TRBJ1-2, with D unresolved. V lost 2 bases to trimming and J lost 2 bases, with 6 bases between them. Germline assignment: CDR1 SNHLY and CDR2 FYNGKV (reference sequence). This CDR3 is built from 13 residues. The CDR3 loop is CASSLIGNSDYTF. CDR3 DNA (partial): TGTGCCAGCAGCTTAATAGGGAACTCCGACTACACC.